This T cell receptor (beta chain) was observed in a study of T-cell reconstitution after alpha-beta-depleted transplantation in children. Study results and limitations: T-cell numbers and diversity one year post-transplant derived largely from freshly generated T cells. The origin of alpha-beta T cells about two months after transplant was reportedly several hundred expanded graft clones. TCRbeta diversity was high at day 60 in some patients (a result of surviving recipient T cells and thymic progenitors).

With respect to this clonotype: The antigen is not known.

Library preparation (for TCRbeta) was performed with unique molecular identifiers. One entry per CDR3 protein results from TCRdb running MiXCR on the PCR reads. The sample lists more than 400,000 distinct CDR3 sequences; roughly 10% were seen once. Germline V gene lookup returns CDR1 SGHRS and CDR2 YFSETQ. V was clipped by 2 bases and J by 0 bases; unmatched bases: 9. The CDR3 loop spans 17 amino acids. The clonotype was recovered from a female patient between 2 and 15 years old who had a stem cell transplant for aplastic anemia, so the T cells may come from the graft donor. The chain combines TRBV5-1 with TRBJ2-3, with 7 bases that match TRBD1. The specimen was PBMCs, mostly from graft donor cells, collected 180 days after TCRalphabeta/CD19-depleted stem cell transplant. The CDR3 is CASSLNTGVSSTDTQYF. CDR3 nucleotides: TGCGCCAGCAGCTTAAACACAGGGGTTTCTAGCACAGATACGCAGTATTTT. Variable domain in full (rest from reference TRBV5-1 and TRBJ2-3): KAGVTQTPRYLIKTRGQQVTLSCSPISGHRSVSWYQQTPGQGLQFLFEYFSETQRNKGNFPGRFSGRQFSNSRSEMNVSTLELGDSALYLCASSLNTGVSSTDTQYFGPGTRLTVL.